Below, 10 T cell receptor beta chains from the same sample are listed, as sequenced in a study of blood T cell repertoires in COVID-19. The method was immunoSEQ multiplex PCR; TCRdb's version includes in-frame clones alone and lacks a portion of them. The sample contains 200,000 or so clones, about 85% of which appear only once. Sequencing input: PBMCs or T cells enriched from blood (not recorded which). The receptors originated from a woman in her twenties or thirties who had recovered from COVID-19.

The chain uses TRBV7-9 and TRBJ2-7; 9 nucleotides agree with TRBD1. The CDR3 has 14 amino acids. Germline loops: CDR1 SEHNR, CDR2 FQNEAQ (reference sequence). V lost 5 bases to trimming and J lost 3 bases; unmatched junction nucleotides: 5. The chain's CDR3 is CASSPRQGVYEQYF. CDR3 DNA: TGTGCCAGCAGCCCACGACAGGGGGTCTACGAGCAGTACTTC.

V is TRBV6-2 or TRBV6-3 and J is TRBJ2-3; D unclear. CDR1 MNHEY and CDR2 SVGEGT come from the germline V gene. Trimming took off 5 bases at V and 2 bases at J, with 5 bases between the two ends. This CDR3 is built from 12 residues. CDR3 nucleotides: TGTGCCAGCAGTCCCAACACAGATACGCAGTATTTT. Translation: CASSPNTDTQYF.

The genes are TRBV4-3 and TRBJ2-2, with TRBD1 as a possible D gene (6 bases). Trimming took 3 bases from V and 5 from J, leaving 10 bases between them. The germline CDR1 and CDR2 sequences are LGHNA and YSLEER. CDR3 length: 14 amino acids. As DNA, the CDR3 is TGCGCCAGCAGCCATTCAGGGGAGACCGGGGAGCTGTTTTTT. Protein product: CASSHSGETGELFF.

The chain carries TRBV29-1 and TRBJ1-1, with unresolved D. Looked up from germline, CDR1 is SQVTM and CDR2 is ANQGSEA. The V gene lost 6 bases and the J gene lost 3 bases, with 14 bases spanning the gap. This CDR3 is built from 13 residues. CDR3 nucleotide sequence: TGCAGCGTCTCATTAGGCGGGGACACTGAAGCTTTCTTT. It translates to CSVSLGGDTEAFF.

The chain recombines TRBV9 with TRBJ2-3; 9 nucleotides match TRBD2. Unmatched junction bases numbered 9, after V lost 4 bases and J lost 3 bases. The CDR3 runs to 16 residues. Germline-derived CDR1 and CDR2 are SGDLS and YYNGEE. CDR3 protein: CASSLVAGGQTDTQYF. CDR3 bases: TGTGCCAGCAGCCTCGTGGCGGGGGGGCAGACAGATACGCAGTATTTT. The full variable domain, in which reference TRBV9 and TRBJ2-3 provide the parts outside the CDR3, is DSGVTQTPKHLITATGQRVTLRCSPRSGDLSVYWYQQSLDQGLQFLIQYYNGEERAKGNILERFSAQQFPDLHSELNLSSLELGDSALYFCASSLVAGGQTDTQYFGPGTRLTVL.

This clone was counted a single time. The genes are TRBV19 and TRBJ1-5; TRBD1 might be the D (6 bases). The CDR3 has 16 residues. V lost 3 bases to trimming and J lost 2 bases, with 14 bases between them. CDR1 is LNHDA, CDR2 SQIVND, per germline (reference sequence). The CDR3 here is CASSIMTRGGNQPQHF. DNA of the CDR3: TGTGCCAGTAGTATCATGACCAGGGGTGGCAATCAGCCCCAGCATTTT.

V and J are TRBV2 and TRBJ2-5, with D uncertain. The length of the CDR3 is 11 residues. Germline V gene sequence: CDR1 SNHLY, CDR2 FYNNEI. The ends were cut back, 7 bases at V and 5 bases at J, with 8 bases in the middle. The CDR3 loop reads CASNGWETQYF. DNA of the CDR3: TGTGCCAGCAATGGCTGGGAGACCCAGTACTTC.

The genes are TRBV18 and TRBJ1-5; TRBD1 matches at 9 bases. CDR1 KGHSH and CDR2 LQKENI come from the germline V gene. V shed 0 bases, J shed 3 bases, and the junction held 3 bases outside the gene matches. There are 16 residues in the CDR3. Here the CDR3 DNA reads TGTGCCAGCTCACCACCCGGGACAGGGAACAATCAGCCCCAGCATTTT. Protein: CASSPPGTGNNQPQHF. Full variable domain (outside the CDR3, taken from reference TRBV18 and TRBJ1-5): NAGVMQNPRHLVRRRGQEARLRCSPMKGHSHVYWYRQLPEEGLKFMVYLQKENIIDESGMPKERFSAEFPKEGPSILRIQQVVRGDSAAYFCASSPPGTGNNQPQHFGDGTRLSIL.

V is TRBV7-2 and J is TRBJ2-7; 7 positions match TRBD2. The junction had 5 bases not matched to a gene; V was cut back by 8 bases and J by 1 base. Germline V lookup: CDR1 SGHTA, CDR2 FQGNSA. The CDR3 consists of 13 residues. CDR3 sequence reads: CASGAGLSYEQYF. The CDR3 nucleotides are TGTGCCAGCGGGGCGGGACTATCCTACGAGCAGTACTTC.

This chain joins TRBV5-4 and TRBJ2-7; D is perhaps TRBD1 (6 bases). CDR3 size: 13 residues. Germline V gene data show CDR1 as SGHNT and CDR2 as YYREEE (reference sequence). V lost 2 bases to trimming and J lost 3 bases, with 9 bases between them. CDR3 sequence: CASSLGQYYEQYF. CDR3 in DNA: TGTGCCAGCAGCTTAGGACAGTACTACGAGCAGTACTTC.